This TCR beta chain was sequenced in a study of CD8 T cells in Susac syndrome. CDR3 length: 15 residues. V was trimmed by 6 bases and J by 4 bases, leaving 15 bases between them. In germline, CDR1 is MNHEY, CDR2 SMNVEV (reference sequence). Sequencing of TCR beta was undertaken in CD8+ and CD4+ T cells derived from blood. TEMRA cells were enriched by FACS, while CD8+ and CD4+ T cells were obtained through a negative isolation that was performed magnetically. Reverse transcription of roughly 0.5 to 1 ug RNA was performed with random hexamers. The TCR beta CDR3 was amplified by immunoSEQ multiplex PCR across 54 Vbeta, 13 Jbeta. TCRdb reprocessed the immunoSEQ multiplex PCR reads with MiXCR, giving one entry per CDR3 protein. The sample includes over 130,000 distinct CDR3 sequences, approximately 95% of them seen just once.

The TCR was taken from a human donor with multiple sclerosis. The chain couples TRBV27 to TRBJ2-2; TRBD1 is a possible D gene (6 bases). The sequenced sample was CD4+ T cells from PBMCs. This CDR3 is CASRRGRGSTGELFF. Here the CDR3 DNA reads TGTGCCAGCAGGAGGGGCAGGGGAAGCACCGGGGAGCTGTTTTTT.